A selection of T cell receptor beta chains follows, all from one sample in a study of blood T cell repertoires in COVID-19. Measured with immunoSEQ multiplex PCR; TCRdb has only the in-frame clones, and not every one. The table includes 110,000 to 150,000 clones, around 80% detected once. The sequenced sample consisted of peripheral blood. The source is a man aged 70-80 years who had recovered from COVID-19. CDR3s include the opening cysteine and the closing phenylalanine or tryptophan. The order of the fields is J gene, clone size, V gene, D gene, CDR3 protein, CDR3 DNA. The D gene is left open where the match is weak. Where a row states a size, it is once, few, many or the class of an expanded clone; other rows omit it.

J: TRBJ2-3; size: .; V: TRBV7-9; D: .; CDR3: CASSPPFRTDTQYF; DNA: TGTGCCAGCAGCCCCCCCTTTCGCACAGATACGCAGTATTTT
J: TRBJ2-1; size: .; V: TRBV5-6; D: .; CDR3: CASSLRLYQAGTYNEQFF; DNA: TGTGCCAGCAGCTTGCGTTTGTATCAGGCAGGGACTTACAATGAGCAGTTCTTC
J: TRBJ1-2; size: .; V: TRBV14; D: .; CDR3: CASSLGGSNYGYTF; DNA: TGTGCCAGCAGCCTCGGGGGTTCTAACTATGGCTACACCTTC
J: TRBJ2-1; size: .; V: TRBV18; D: TRBD2; CDR3: CASSRGKGGSIYEQFF; DNA: TGTGCCAGCTCACGGGGGAAAGGCGGGAGCATCTATGAGCAGTTCTTC
J: TRBJ1-2; size: .; V: TRBV4-2; D: .; CDR3: CASSQDFGANYGYTF; DNA: TGTGCCAGCAGCCAAGATTTCGGGGCTAACTATGGCTACACCTTC
J: TRBJ2-1; size: .; V: TRBV29-1; D: .; CDR3: CSVRPPTTYNEQFF; DNA: TGCAGCGTCAGGCCACCCACCACGTACAATGAGCAGTTCTTC
J: TRBJ1-2; size: .; V: TRBV2; D: .; CDR3: CASRGSAANYGYTF; DNA: TGTGCCAGCCGCGGGTCGGCAGCTAACTATGGCTACACCTTC
J: TRBJ2-3; size: once; V: TRBV5-1; D: .; CDR3: CASSIVSDTQYF; DNA: TGCGCCAGCAGCATCGTCTCAGATACGCAGTATTTT
J: TRBJ2-5; size: .; V: TRBV18; D: .; CDR3: CASSPVAVKETQYF; DNA: TGTGCCAGCTCACCCGTGGCGGTAAAAGAGACCCAGTACTTC
J: TRBJ2-6; size: .; V: TRBV19; D: .; CDR3: CASSIGARVPGANVLTF; DNA: TGTGCCAGTAGTATAGGGGCCAGGGTCCCTGGGGCCAACGTCCTGACTTTC
J: TRBJ1-3; size: .; V: TRBV20-1; D: .; CDR3: CSATGGNTIYF; DNA: TGCAGTGCTACAGGGGGAAACACCATATATTTT
J: TRBJ2-1; size: once; V: TRBV27; D: .; CDR3: CASSLVATYETGNEQFF; DNA: TGTGCCAGCAGTTTGGTGGCTACTTATGAGACGGGCAATGAGCAGTTCTTC